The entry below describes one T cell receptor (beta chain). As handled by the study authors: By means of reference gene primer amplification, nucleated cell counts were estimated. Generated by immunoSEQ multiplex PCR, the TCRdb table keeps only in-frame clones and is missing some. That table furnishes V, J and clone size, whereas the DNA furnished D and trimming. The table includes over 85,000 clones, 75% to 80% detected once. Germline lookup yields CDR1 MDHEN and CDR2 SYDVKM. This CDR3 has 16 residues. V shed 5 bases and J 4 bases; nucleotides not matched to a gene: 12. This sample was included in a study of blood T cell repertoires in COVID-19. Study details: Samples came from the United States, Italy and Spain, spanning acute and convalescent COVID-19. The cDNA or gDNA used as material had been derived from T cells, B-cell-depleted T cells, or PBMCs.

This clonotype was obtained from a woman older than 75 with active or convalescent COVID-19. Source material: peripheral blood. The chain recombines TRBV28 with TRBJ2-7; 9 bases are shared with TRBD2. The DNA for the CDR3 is TGTGCCAGCAGTACCCCAGCGGGAGGTCACGAATACGAGCAGTACTTC. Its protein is CASSTPAGGHEYEQYF.